What follows are 28 T cell receptor beta chains derived from one specimen sequenced in a study of a mutant IDH1 vaccine in newly diagnosed glioma. Which antigens these TCRs recognize remains unknown. The time point was: week 47, end of study. Every vaccination contained 300 ug of the mutant IDH1 20-mer peptide and was paired with topical imiquimod. Sequenced by immunoSEQ multiplex PCR; TCRdb stores in-frame clones only, minus some. The sample shows more than 30,000 clones, approximately 83% of them seen only once. The sequencing used PBMCs, collected from a glioma patient whose treatment included an IDH1 peptide vaccine. All receptors come from a man aged 25-45 years with glioma.

By share, this clone counts as large. The chain uses TRBV4-3 and TRBJ1-1, with a tentative D call TRBD1 (6 bases). The CDR3 has 13 residues. From germline, CDR1 is LGHNA and CDR2 YSLEER. With 4 bases removed from V and 2 bases from J, the gap between germline ends came to 8 bases. CDR3 residues: CASSRDTNTEAFF. CDR3 DNA: TGCGCCAGCAGCCGGGACACCAACACTGAAGCTTTCTTT.

V usage is TRBV5-1 and J usage is TRBJ1-1; TRBD1 is a possible D gene (5 bases). The CDR3 has 16 residues. V lost 2 bases and J 0 bases, leaving 14 bases between the germline ends. Per germline, CDR1 SGHRS and CDR2 YFSETQ. The DNA of the CDR3 is TGCGCCAGCAGCTTTGGTCAGGGATTCATGAACACTGAAGCTTTCTTT. This translates into CASSFGQGFMNTEAFF.

V and J are TRBV5-6 and TRBJ2-3, with TRBD2 matching over 7 bases. Germline V gene sequence: CDR1 SGHDT, CDR2 YYEEEE. The V gene end was trimmed by 6 bases and the J gene end by 0 bases; junction bases not matched to a gene: 10. The CDR3 runs 16 residues. CDR3 coding DNA: TGTGCCAGCACCATAGGGGCGGGAGCTAGCACAGATACGCAGTATTTT. This gives the protein CASTIGAGASTDTQYF.

The genes are TRBV10-3 and TRBJ2-6, with D unclear. V was clipped by 4 bases and J by 0 bases, with 13 bases between them. The length of the CDR3 is 17 residues. Germline CDR1 ENHRY, CDR2 SYGVKD. The CDR3 sequence: CAISAPDLSSGANVLTF. The CDR3, as DNA: TGTGCCATCAGTGCCCCAGACCTTTCCTCTGGGGCCAACGTCCTGACTTTC.

The chain carries TRBV19 and TRBJ1-2; D remains ambiguous. CDR1 is LNHDA and CDR2 is SQIVND in the germline V gene (reference sequence). Trimming removed 6 bases at V and 6 bases at J, with 20 bases between. CDR3 length equals 15 residues. The CDR3 coding sequence is TGTGCCAGTAGCCTAGGTGCTGGATCTGATAATGGCTACACCTTC. It specifies CASSLGAGSDNGYTF.

The gene calls are TRBV27 and TRBJ2-7, with 10 bases aligning to TRBD1. J lost 4 bases, V lost 6 bases, and 12 bases had no gene match. The CDR3 has 16 amino acids. Germline values: CDR1 MNHEY, CDR2 SMNVEV (reference sequence). In nucleotides, the CDR3 is TGTGCCAGCAGATTCCGCGTGGGACAGGGGCCGTACGAGCAGTACTTC. Translation gives CASRFRVGQGPYEQYF.

The chain has TRBV4-1 and TRBJ2-1; 13 bases are a match to TRBD2. V was clipped by 6 bases and J by 15 bases; unmatched bases: 14. The CDR3 has 15 residues. Germline values: CDR1 MGHRA, CDR2 YSYEKL. The CDR3 DNA follows: TGCGCCAGCAGAGCAACTCGGGGACTAGCGGGATTGCTGTTCTTC. Its protein product is CASRATRGLAGLLFF.

The J gene is TRBJ2-7, the V gene TRBV7-2; TRBD2 aligns across 8 bases. This CDR3 comprises 13 residues. Germline values: CDR1 SGHTA, CDR2 FQGNSA. V lost 4 bases, J lost 4 bases, and 3 bases stayed unmatched. The CDR3 DNA reads TGTGCCAGCAGCTCCCGGGGGGGTTACGAGCAGTACTTC. It translates to CASSSRGGYEQYF.

This rearrangement joins TRBV7-8 to TRBJ2-5, with TRBD1 as a possible D gene (6 bases). Per germline, CDR1 SGHVS and CDR2 FQNEAQ. The CDR3 is 14 amino acids. V lost 5 bases and J 7 bases, leaving 17 bases between the germline ends. The CDR3 sequence: CASSRSPPTGTQYF. For the CDR3, the DNA is TGTGCCAGCAGCCGGTCCCCTCCGACAGGGACCCAGTACTTC.

The sample holds a few counts of this clone. This chain connects TRBV10-3 to TRBJ1-1, with D uncertain. V was pared by 0 bases and J by 1 base, with 9 bases between. This CDR3 comprises 15 residues. CDR1 and CDR2 from the germline V gene are ENHRY and SYGVKD. For the CDR3, the DNA is TGTGCCATCAGTGAGTCCGAGACATGGAACACTGAAGCTTTCTTT. It encodes CAISESETWNTEAFF.

The rearrangement uses TRBV9 and TRBJ1-4; 7 nucleotides agree with TRBD1. CDR1 is SGDLS and CDR2 is YYNGEE in the germline V gene. The V and J ends lost 7 bases and 8 bases, in that order; junction bases with no gene match: 11. This CDR3 is 14 amino acids long. This chain's CDR3 is CASDLTGRGEKLFF. CDR3 nucleotides: TGTGCCAGCGACTTGACAGGGAGAGGCGAAAAACTGTTTTTT.

The chain employs TRBV28 and TRBJ1-5; no firm D call. Trimming pared 3 bases from V and 6 bases from J, leaving 6 bases between. The CDR3 is made up of 12 amino acids. Germline V lookup: CDR1 MDHEN, CDR2 SYDVKM. The CDR3 loop reads CASSFDGQPQHF. The CDR3 nucleotides read TGTGCCAGCAGTTTCGACGGTCAGCCCCAGCATTTT.

This rearrangement joins TRBV6-1 to TRBJ1-5; D perhaps matches TRBD1 (6 bases). V lost 6 bases and J lost 5, with 11 bases in between. Germline lookup yields CDR1 MNHNS and CDR2 SASEGT. CDR3 length equals 13 residues. Written as DNA, the CDR3 is TGTGCCAGCAGCGCCAGGGGAGATCAGCCCCAGCATTTT. Translated: CASSARGDQPQHF.

This clone was recorded a few times. One junction end disagrees with the germline gene, perhaps due to a read error. The rearrangement uses TRBV4-3 and TRBJ2-7; D is unclear. Germline V gives CDR1 LGHNA, CDR2 YSLEER. The CDR3 runs 8 residues. The CDR3 nucleotides are TGCGCCAGCAGCCAAGTCCTCTTC. Amino acid sequence: CASSQVLF.

CDR3: CASRPLTGQSTEAFF. The CDR3 nucleotides are TGTGCCAGCAGACCCCTTACTGGACAGTCAACTGAAGCTTTCTTT. This chain links TRBV6-5 with TRBJ1-1; a possible D gene is TRBD1 (6 bases). Looked up from germline, CDR1 is MNHEY and CDR2 is SVGAGI. The V gene lost 6 bases and the J gene lost 5 bases, with 19 bases spanning the gap. The CDR3 sequence is 15 residues long.

The V gene is TRBV4-1, the J gene TRBJ2-1; 7 nucleotides align to TRBD2. Trimming removed 2 bases from V and 12 bases from J; junction bases left unmatched: 10. This CDR3 region has 14 residues. Germline lookup yields CDR1 MGHRA and CDR2 YSYEKL. CDR3 bases: TGCGCCAGCAGCCAACCCCAAACCGGGACTATGCAGTTCTTC. Its translation is CASSQPQTGTMQFF.

The chain joins TRBV19 to TRBJ2-1, with TRBD1 matching over 8 bases. This CDR3 spans 18 amino acids. Germline assignment: CDR1 LNHDA and CDR2 SQIVND (reference sequence). The V segment lost 6 bases and the J segment 4 bases; nucleotides outside the gene matches: 17. CDR3 coding DNA: TGTGCCAGTAGCCTACAGGGGGACTGGGTGGATACATACAATGAGCAGTTCTTC. Translating it yields CASSLQGDWVDTYNEQFF.

The chain has TRBV29-1 and TRBJ2-1; perhaps TRBD1 as D (6 bases). Per germline, CDR1 SQVTM and CDR2 ANQGSEA. Trimming cost V 7 bases and J 9 bases, with 19 bases left between them. The CDR3 is made up of 13 amino acids. The CDR3 loop reads CSAITGSRGEQFF. CDR3 DNA sequence: TGCAGCGCCATCACAGGGTCGCGTGGTGAGCAGTTCTTC.

A single count supports this clone. The chain carries TRBV7-9 and TRBJ1-1; D possibly corresponds to TRBD1 (6 bases). V was pared by 4 bases and J by 5 bases, with 17 bases between. CDR3 length: 15 amino acids. Germline-derived CDR1 and CDR2 are SEHNR and FQNEAQ (reference sequence). The CDR3, as DNA: TGTGCCAGCAGCTCAAACAGGGCTCCGGGTACTGAAGCTTTCTTT. This translates into CASSSNRAPGTEAFF.

CDR3 residues: CSVLTVYTGGADQPQHF. The CDR3, as DNA: TGCAGCGTCCTCACCGTGTATACAGGGGGCGCAGATCAGCCCCAGCATTTT. The chain uses TRBV29-1 and TRBJ1-5, with 9 positions matching TRBD1. V dropped 6 bases and J dropped 5; count of bases not matched to a gene: 17. Germline V gene data show CDR1 as SQVTM and CDR2 as ANQGSEA. This CDR3 has 17 residues.

This clone was found once. The V call is TRBV7-9, the J call TRBJ2-3; 7 nucleotides align to TRBD2. Germline trimming cut 2 bases from V and 1 base from J; bases unmatched to any gene: 3. CDR3 size: 15 residues. Germline V lookup: CDR1 SEHNR, CDR2 FQNEAQ (reference sequence). The CDR3 sequence: CASSLRDYGTDTQYF. The DNA of the CDR3 is TGTGCCAGCAGCTTAAGGGACTACGGCACAGATACGCAGTATTTT.

The chain employs TRBV5-1 and TRBJ2-2, with 7 bases fitting TRBD1. There are 15 residues in the CDR3. Germline CDR1 reads SGHRS; CDR2 reads YFSETQ. The J segment lost 4 bases and the V segment lost 3 bases, leaving 6 bases of the junction unmatched. CDR3 sequence: CASSSTGDITGELFF. The CDR3 nucleotides are TGCGCCAGCAGCTCCACAGGGGATATCACCGGGGAGCTGTTTTTT.

V usage is TRBV19 and J usage is TRBJ1-5; a weak D match, TRBD1 (6 bases). This CDR3 has 14 residues. With 5 bases removed from V and 0 bases from J, the gap between germline ends came to 8 bases. Germline V gives CDR1 LNHDA, CDR2 SQIVND (reference sequence). DNA of the CDR3: TGTGCCAGTAGTCAGGGGAATAGCAATCAGCCCCAGCATTTT. It codes for CASSQGNSNQPQHF. Supplemented by reference TRBV19 and TRBJ1-5, the full variable domain reads DGGITQSPKYLFRKEGQNVTLSCEQNLNHDAMYWYRQDPGQGLRLIYYSQIVNDFQKGDIAEGYSVSREKKESFPLTVTSAQKNPTAFYLCASSQGNSNQPQHFGDGTRLSIL.

The chain couples TRBV28 to TRBJ1-1, with D unresolved. Germline values: CDR1 MDHEN, CDR2 SYDVKM. CDR3 size: 18 residues. The V end was cut by 5 bases, the J end by 3 bases, with 25 bases between. The CDR3 sequence: CASSPRLARGYEDTEAFF. For the CDR3, the DNA is TGTGCCAGCAGTCCTCGATTAGCCAGAGGGTACGAAGACACTGAAGCTTTCTTT. Full variable domain (rest looked up from reference TRBV28 and TRBJ1-1): DVKVTQSSRYLVKRTGEKVFLECVQDMDHENMFWYRQDPGLGLRLIYFSYDVKMKEKGDIPEGYSVSREKKERFSLILESASTNQTSMYLCASSPRLARGYEDTEAFFGQGTRLTVV.

The CDR3 DNA follows: TGTGCCAGCAGTTATTCAGGGGTCGACACTGAAGCTTTCTTT. Encoded protein: CASSYSGVDTEAFF. J is TRBJ1-1 and V is TRBV28, with D possibly being TRBD1 (6 bases). Germline V gives CDR1 MDHEN, CDR2 SYDVKM. V gave up 4 bases and J gave up 3 bases, with 12 bases separating them. This CDR3 has 14 amino acids.

The J gene is TRBJ2-1, the V gene TRBV21-1; the table's D call of TRBD1 was not tested on the DNA. TRBV21-1 counts as a pseudogene. The CDR3 runs 20 residues. This CDR3 is CASSEVRGQGYGWAYNEQFF. In nucleotides, the CDR3 is TGTGCCAGCAGCGAGGTAAGGGGACAGGGATACGGCTGGGCCTACAATGAGCAGTTCTTC.

The rearrangement uses TRBV5-4 and TRBJ1-5, with D possibly TRBD1 on 6 matching bases. The CDR3 is made up of 16 amino acids. In germline, CDR1 is SGHNT, CDR2 YYREEE (reference sequence). With 4 bases removed from V and 5 bases from J, the gap between germline ends came to 19 bases. The CDR3 protein is CASSPTLGRGDQPQHF. CDR3 DNA sequence: TGTGCCAGCAGCCCCACCCTGGGCAGGGGCGATCAGCCCCAGCATTTT.

The V and J genes are TRBV9 and TRBJ1-1; perhaps TRBD1 as D (5 bases). The V end was cut by 5 bases, the J end by 3 bases, with 11 bases between. The CDR3 is made up of 13 amino acids. Germline CDR1 is SGDLS and CDR2 is YYNGEE. The CDR3 nucleotides read TGTGCCAGCAGTTCGGGGGGGGACACTGAAGCTTTCTTT. This gives the protein CASSSGGDTEAFF.